These T cell receptor beta chains were read from a single sample in a study of blood T cell repertoires in COVID-19. Sequenced by immunoSEQ multiplex PCR; TCRdb stores in-frame clones only, minus some. The sample consists of some 120,000 clones, under 90% of them appearing once. The sequencing sample was made of peripheral blood. Receptors were obtained from a man aged 60 to 75 with acute or convalescent COVID-19. CDR3s include the opening cysteine and the closing phenylalanine or tryptophan. The D gene is left open where the match is weak. Some rows mark clone size as missing; the rest say once, few, many or name a class of expanded clone.

TRBV6-5,once,TRBJ2-3,NA,CASSPGGLSGDTQYF,TGTGCCAGCAGCCCGGGCGGACTATCCGGGGATACGCAGTATTTT
TRBV24-1,NA,TRBJ2-1,TRBD1,CATSARTGSSRYNEQFF,TGTGCCACCAGTGCCCGGACAGGCTCCTCGCGTTACAATGAGCAGTTCTTC
TRBV30,few,TRBJ2-7,NA,CAWSEGVEQYF,TGTGCCTGGAGTGAGGGGGTCGAGCAGTACTTC
TRBV11-2,NA,TRBJ2-5,TRBD1,CASSPRVRGPYWRETQYF,TGTGCCAGCAGCCCGCGGGTCAGGGGGCCCTATTGGAGGGAGACCCAGTACTTC
TRBV9,once,TRBJ2-7,TRBD2,CASSSQTSGLIYEQYF,TGTGCCAGCAGCTCACAGACTAGCGGGCTCATCTACGAGCAGTACTTC
TRBV5-1,NA,TRBJ2-2,TRBD2,CASSFGLAGSAGELFF,TGCGCCAGCAGCTTCGGACTAGCGGGATCTGCCGGGGAGCTGTTTTTT
TRBV30,NA,TRBJ2-3,TRBD2,CAWSVGTSGTPDTQYF,TGTGCCTGGAGTGTGGGGACTAGCGGGACTCCAGATACGCAGTATTTT
TRBV28,NA,TRBJ1-2,TRBD1,CASSSMTGEQGGYTF,TGTGCCAGCAGTTCGATGACAGGGGAGCAAGGTGGCTACACCTTC
TRBV11-1,NA,TRBJ2-1,TRBD2,CASSFGLAGSNEQFF,TGTGCCAGCAGCTTTGGGCTAGCGGGTTCCAATGAGCAGTTCTTC
TRBV6-2/TRBV6-3,NA,TRBJ1-1,NA,CASSSQQGMNTEAFF,TGTGCCAGCAGTTCCCAACAGGGAATGAACACTGAAGCTTTCTTT